This T cell receptor beta chain was profiled in a study of T cell repertoires in cytomegalovirus infection. In regard to this clonotype: What it binds is unknown.

The CDR3 covers 13 residues. Germline assignment: CDR1 DFQATT and CDR2 SNEGSKA (reference sequence). The V gene lost 0 bases and the J gene lost 6 bases, with 11 bases spanning the gap. Regarding the study as a whole: CMV carriers with the relevant HLA were identified by cumulative public TCR beta family frequency.

TCRdb independently ran MiXCR on the reads; one entry per CDR3 protein. The table has 450,000 to 650,000 distinct CDR3 sequences, roughly 29% seen once; the top ten hold less than 15%. The source is a human donor in good health (CMV status not recorded). Some clones in this sample may be carry-over from other donors' samples. Material for sequencing was PBMCs. The genes are TRBV20-1 and TRBJ1-1; tentative D call: TRBD1 (6 bases). Written as DNA, the CDR3 is TGCAGTGCTAGAGATAGGGGGGGCGCTGAAGCTTTCTTT. As protein: CSARDRGGAEAFF.